This T cell receptor beta chain is drawn from a study of cytomegalovirus exposure and HLA in healthy donors. The PCR made use of 60 Vbeta and 13 Jbeta primers. Data came from immunoSEQ multiplex PCR; TCRdb stores just in-frame clones and leaves some out. The profile shows 80,000 to 100,000 clones, around 68% of them singletons. Trimming stripped 6 bases from V and 0 bases from J, with 12 bases between. Germline-derived CDR1 and CDR2 are MDHEN and SYDVKM. The CDR3 has 15 amino acids. The specimen was PBMCs. The TCR sequence derives from a man between 45 and 60 years old in good health and CMV-seronegative. The chain joins TRBV28 to TRBJ1-5; no definite D call. CDR3 in DNA: TGTGCCAGCAGGTTCGCAGGCTATAGCAATCAGCCCCAGCATTTT. Translation: CASRFAGYSNQPQHF.